Listed below are T cell receptor beta chains from one sample, sequenced in a study of post-analysis software for immune sequencing data. MiXCR, run by TCRdb on the PCR reads, gives a single entry per CDR3 protein. This sample has hundreds of thousands of distinct CDR3 sequences, with 25% to 30% found just once. The sequenced sample was blood. The receptors stem from a girl between 10 and 17 years old with multiple sclerosis. Both conserved end residues are part of each CDR3. A D gene is named only where the DNA matches it firmly. Size is stated for part of the rows, as once, few or many counts, or as a class when the clone is expanded.

>TRBJ2-4|NA|NA|TRBV28
TGTGCCAGCAGCCCTATGCGGGGGCGGAACATTCAGTACTTC
CASSPMRGRNIQYF
>TRBJ2-7|few|TRBD2|TRBV6-2/TRBV6-3
TGTGCCAGCCAGGACAGGGAGTGGACTAGCGGGAGTCGGGAGCAGTACTTC
CASQDREWTSGSREQYF
>TRBJ2-5|NA|TRBD2|TRBV28
TGTGCCAGCAGAAAAGTCCCGGGACTAGTTGTTCTTGGGACCCAGTACTTC
CASRKVPGLVVLGTQYF
>TRBJ2-6|many|NA|TRBV29-1
TGCAGCGTTGTAGGTACAGGCTCCTCTGGGGCCAACGTCCTGACTTTC
CSVVGTGSSGANVLTF
>TRBJ2-7|few|NA|TRBV5-1
TGCGCCAGCAGCCTCAGGGTTGGAGCCTACGAGCAGTACTTC
CASSLRVGAYEQYF
>TRBJ2-7|few|TRBD1|TRBV11-2
TGTGCCAGCAGTTTACAGGGGGTGCCCCCCTACGAGCAGTACTTC
CASSLQGVPPYEQYF
>TRBJ2-7|NA|NA|TRBV18
TGTGCCAGCTCACCTAGGGACATCCAAACCTACGAGCAGTACTTC
CASSPRDIQTYEQYF
>TRBJ2-7|few|TRBD1|TRBV6-5
TGTGCCAGCAGCCCCTCAGGGGGTGACTACGAGCAGTACTTC
CASSPSGGDYEQYF
>TRBJ2-1|NA|NA|TRBV20-1
TGCAGTGCTAGCTTTAGCTGGCCCACAAATGAGCAGTTCTTC
CSASFSWPTNEQFF
>TRBJ1-2|few|NA|TRBV20-1
TGCAGTGCCAACACAATGGGAGGGTATGGCTACACCTTC
CSANTMGGYGYTF
>TRBJ1-5|once|NA|TRBV3-1
TGTGCCAGCAGCCCGTTTAAGGGACAGCCCCAGCATTTT
CASSPFKGQPQHF
>TRBJ2-1|few|TRBD1|TRBV7-8
TGTGCCAGCAGCCCCTGGACAGGCCTTTACAATGAGCAGTTCTTC
CASSPWTGLYNEQFF
>TRBJ2-7|NA|TRBD1|TRBV20-1
TGCAGTGCTAGTATTTGGGACAGGGGGCGCCGCGAGCAGTACTTC
CSASIWDRGRREQYF
>TRBJ2-4|NA|TRBD2|TRBV13
TGTGCCAGCAGCTTAACTAGCGGGAGGGGGGCCAAAAACATTCAGTACTTC
CASSLTSGRGAKNIQYF
>TRBJ2-3|few|TRBD2|TRBV7-2
TGTGCCAGCAGCTTTCGAAGTAGCGGGATTCTCCGCACAGATACGCAGTATTTT
CASSFRSSGILRTDTQYF
>TRBJ1-2|many|NA|TRBV5-1
TGCGCCAGCAGCTTGTCGGGACGGAACTATGGCTACACCTTC
CASSLSGRNYGYTF
>TRBJ1-1|NA|NA|TRBV29-1
TGCAGCGGCTCTTGGAACACTGAAGCTTTCTTT
CSGSWNTEAFF
>TRBJ1-5|few|NA|TRBV20-1
TGCAGTGCTAGACTTTGGACAGAAATGAGCAATCAGCCCCAGCATTTT
CSARLWTEMSNQPQHF
>TRBJ2-5|NA|NA|TRBV5-6
TGTGCCAGCAGCTGTGGCAGTACAGAGACCCAGTACTTC
CASSCGSTETQYF
>TRBJ2-1|many|NA|TRBV3-1
TGTGCCAGCAGCCAAGCGGGGCACTTAAATGAGCAGTTCTTC
CASSQAGHLNEQFF
>TRBJ1-6|NA|NA|TRBV5-5
TGTGCCAGCAGCTTGGCAGGCCTTTCGGTGGGTTCACCCCTCCACTTT
CASSLAGLSVGSPLHF
>TRBJ2-7|NA|TRBD2|TRBV28
TGTGCCAGCAGTCCGCCAGGAGCGGGAGGCTACGAGCAGTACTTC
CASSPPGAGGYEQYF
>TRBJ2-5|NA|NA|TRBV5-1
TGCGCCAGCAGCCTATTGGGACGGCCCCAAGAGACCCAGTACTTC
CASSLLGRPQETQYF
>TRBJ2-7|few|NA|TRBV5-1
TGCGCCAGCAGGGACTTATACCGCGGGGAACTCTCCTACGAGCAGTACTTC
CASRDLYRGELSYEQYF